The 8 T cell receptor beta chains below come from one sample, sequenced in a study of early T cells in non-severe SARS-CoV-2 infection. TCRdb re-called the 5' RACE reads through MiXCR, storing one row per CDR3 protein. The sample records 100,000 to 120,000 distinct CDR3 sequences, 9% to 14% being singletons. The sequencing input was whole blood. The source of these receptors is an adult who was a healthcare worker with PCR-confirmed SARS-CoV-2 infection or an uninfected control (not recorded which).

This clonotype was counted at least ten times. This rearrangement joins TRBV2 to TRBJ1-5; D possibly corresponds to TRBD1 (6 bases). This CDR3 has 16 residues. Germline values: CDR1 SNHLY, CDR2 FYNNEI. Deletions cut 5 bases from V and 4 bases from J, with 18 bases between. The CDR3 DNA sequence: TGTGCCAGCAGTTTCTTATCCAGGGGTGGAAATCAGCCCCAGCATTTT. Amino acids: CASSFLSRGGNQPQHF. The entire variable domain, with the rest obtained from reference TRBV2 and TRBJ1-5, is as follows: EPEVTQTPSHQVTQMGQEVILRCVPISNHLYFYWYRQILGQKVEFLVSFYNNEISEKSEIFDDQFSVERPDGSNFTLKIRSTKLEDSAMYFCASSFLSRGGNQPQHFGDGTRLSIL.

V and J are TRBV29-1 and TRBJ1-2; D remains ambiguous. CDR3 length: 12 amino acids. V lost 3 bases to trimming and J lost 0 bases, with 5 bases between them. CDR1 is SQVTM, CDR2 ANQGSEA, per germline. This CDR3 reads CSVDGSNYGYTF. The CDR3 DNA is TGCAGCGTTGACGGCTCTAACTATGGCTACACCTTC.

This clonotype was detected a few times. The chain recombines TRBV7-8 with TRBJ2-2, with D hard to call. This CDR3 comprises 15 residues. Germline CDR1 and CDR2: SGHVS and FQNEAQ. With 1 base removed from V and 0 bases from J, the gap between germline ends came to 6 bases. The CDR3 bases are TGTGCCAGCAGCTTAGTACGGTCGAACACCGGGGAGCTGTTTTTT. Protein product: CASSLVRSNTGELFF.

This clonotype was counted at least ten times. This rearrangement joins TRBV29-1 to TRBJ2-1; D is uncertain. The CDR3 totals 13 residues. Germline V gives CDR1 SQVTM, CDR2 ANQGSEA. V lost 3 bases to trimming and J lost 3 bases, with 9 bases between them. DNA for the CDR3: TGCAGCGTTGACATCGGCCTCTACAATGAGCAGTTCTTC. It encodes CSVDIGLYNEQFF.

This clonotype came up a few times. V usage is TRBV7-9 and J usage is TRBJ2-1, with 9 bases identical to TRBD2. Germline V CDR1 and CDR2: SEHNR, FQNEAQ (reference sequence). CDR3 length equals 18 residues. After removal of 4 bases from V and 9 bases from J, the junction contained 19 bases not matched to a gene. CDR3 DNA sequence: TGTGCCAGCAGCTCTTCCCACGGTCGGGCGGGAGGGCCTCCTGAGCAGTTCTTC. Amino acids: CASSSSHGRAGGPPEQFF.

The gene calls are TRBV5-6 and TRBJ2-1, with 11 bases fitting TRBD1. This CDR3 is built from 18 residues. J gave up 1 base and V 4 bases, and 10 bases lay outside the gene matches. The germline CDR1 and CDR2 sequences are SGHDT and YYEEEE. The chain's CDR3 is CASSGGTGGPNSYNEQFF. The CDR3 coding sequence is TGTGCCAGCAGCGGAGGGACAGGGGGTCCTAATTCCTACAATGAGCAGTTCTTC.

The V call is TRBV4-1, the J call TRBJ2-1; D perhaps matches TRBD1 (7 bases). V lost 4 bases, J lost 0 bases, and 16 bases lay in between. The CDR3 contains 17 residues. From germline, CDR1 is MGHRA and CDR2 YSYEKL. The chain's CDR3 is CASSLAGGPSSYNEQFF. The CDR3 region has the DNA TGCGCCAGCAGCCTAGCAGGGGGGCCCTCCTCCTACAATGAGCAGTTCTTC.

V gene TRBV4-2 combines with J gene TRBJ1-6; D is uncertain. Trimming took 6 bases from V and 10 from J, leaving 13 bases between them. The length of the CDR3 is 13 residues. Germline V gene lookup returns CDR1 LGHNA and CDR2 YNFKEQ. CDR3 sequence (DNA): TGTGCCAGCAGGGCGGGGAGGCAGTCACCCCTCCACTTT. It codes for CASRAGRQSPLHF.